What follows are 32 T cell receptor beta chains derived from one specimen sequenced in a study of blood T cell repertoires in COVID-19. Clones were sequenced by immunoSEQ multiplex PCR, and TCRdb holds only the in-frame ones, with some missing. The repertoire holds almost 500,000 clones, with 88% as singletons. Sequencing used PBMCs or T cells enriched from blood (not recorded which). These receptors were collected from a woman aged 55 to 70 who had recovered from COVID-19.

J is TRBJ1-1 and V is TRBV3-1 (or the pseudogene TRBV3-2); 9 positions match TRBD1. Germline V gives CDR1 LGHDT, CDR2 YNNKEL (reference sequence). The CDR3 is made up of 15 amino acids. The V segment lost 4 bases and the J segment 2 bases; nucleotides outside the gene matches: 5. DNA of the CDR3: TGTGCCAGCAGCCGAGGGGACAGGGACAACACTGAAGCTTTCTTT. Protein product: CASSRGDRDNTEAFF.

This clone has a single count. This rearrangement joins TRBV11-3 to TRBJ1-1, with D possibly TRBD1 on 5 matching bases. The V and J ends lost 2 bases and 7 bases respectively, with 14 bases between them. There are 14 residues in the CDR3. Germline CDR1 SGHNT, CDR2 YENEEA. CDR3 nucleotides: TGTGCCAGCAGCTTAAGGAGGGCCGGGGGTGAAGCTTTCTTT. It translates to CASSLRRAGGEAFF. Together with reference TRBV11-3 and TRBJ1-1, the CDR3 gives the full variable domain: EAGVVQSPRYKIIEKKQPVAFWCNPISGHNTLYWYLQNLGQGPELLIRYENEEAVDDSQLPKDRFSAERLKGVDSTLKIQPAELGDSAVYLCASSLRRAGGEAFFGQGTRLTVV.

This clone has a single count. This sequence joins TRBV7-6 and TRBJ2-7, with D possibly matching TRBD1 (5 bases). Germline-derived CDR1 and CDR2 are SGHVS and FNYEAQ. There are 15 residues in the CDR3. Trimming removed 1 base from V and 4 bases from J, with 14 bases in between. CDR3 DNA sequence: TGTGCCAGCAGCTTAGGGAGACAGCCGATATACGAGCAGTACGTC. Translating gives CASSLGRQPIYEQYV.

The rearrangement links TRBV25-1 to TRBJ2-7, with D perhaps TRBD2 (7 bases). The germline gives CDR1 MGHDK, CDR2 SYGVNS. V was cut by 3 bases and J by 4 bases, with 22 bases left in between. The CDR3 sequence is 17 residues long. The CDR3 DNA is TGTGCCAGCAGTGATCCCCTTGGGGGGGCGGGTTTGTACGAGCAGTACTTC. Amino acid sequence: CASSDPLGGAGLYEQYF.

The chain carries TRBV4-1 and TRBJ2-7, with TRBD1 identical over 8 bases. Trimming cost V 0 bases and J 4 bases; bases outside gene matches: 5. This CDR3 region has 15 residues. Germline V CDR1 and CDR2: MGHRA, YSYEKL. CDR3 DNA sequence: TGCGCCAGCAGCCAAGATACAGGGGGGAAATACGAGCAGTACGTC. Translated, it gives CASSQDTGGKYEQYV.

Details on this clone: A read error may produce the germline difference seen at one junction end. The chain has TRBV5-1 and TRBJ1-2, with D hard to call. The CDR3 spans 11 residues. The germline CDR1 and CDR2 sequences are SGHRS and YFSETQ. The CDR3 DNA sequence: TGCGCCAGCAGCTTGGCGGGAATGGTCGCCTTC. This encodes CASSLAGMVAF. The full variable domain, its missing parts supplied by reference TRBV5-1 and TRBJ1-2, is KAGVTQTPRYLIKTRGQQVTLSCSPISGHRSVSWYQQTPGQGLQFLFEYFSETQRNKGNFPGRFSGRQFSNSRSEMNVSTLELGDSALYLCASSLAGMVAFGSGTRLTVV.

CDR3 amino acids: CASSPGRGGDEKLFF. The CDR3, as DNA: TGTGCCAGTAGTCCCGGGAGAGGGGGCGATGAAAAACTGTTTTTT. The chain is built from TRBV19 and TRBJ1-4; 7 nucleotides line up with TRBD1. Looked up from germline, CDR1 is LNHDA and CDR2 is SQIVND (reference sequence). The CDR3 length is 15 residues. V gave up 5 bases and J gave up 6 bases; unmatched junction bases: 9.

The gene calls are TRBV29-1 and TRBJ2-3; D possibly corresponds to TRBD2 (5 bases). From germline, CDR1 is SQVTM and CDR2 ANQGSEA. The ends were cut back, 4 bases at V and 2 bases at J, with 13 bases in the middle. This CDR3 has 14 amino acids. In nucleotides, the CDR3 is TGCAGCGTTGTTCACGGGATCCTCACAGATACGCAGTATTTT. Its protein product is CSVVHGILTDTQYF.

This chain uses TRBV18 with TRBJ2-2; a weak D match, TRBD1 (5 bases). V was clipped by 3 bases and J by 1 base, with 12 bases between them. CDR3 length equals 16 residues. Germline-derived CDR1 and CDR2 are KGHSH and LQKENI. Here the CDR3 reads CASSPLDMMNTGELFF. Written as DNA, the CDR3 is TGTGCCAGCTCACCCCTGGACATGATGAACACCGGGGAGCTGTTTTTT.

The chain has TRBV27 and TRBJ2-5; D may be TRBD2 (7 bases). The CDR3 runs to 17 residues. Per germline, CDR1 MNHEY and CDR2 SMNVEV (reference sequence). V was clipped by 5 bases and J by 3 bases, with 22 bases between them. The CDR3 bases are TGTGCCAGCAGTCCTTCGCGGTGGGGGGGCAGAGAAGAGACCCAGTACTTC. Translated, it gives CASSPSRWGGREETQYF.

This chain links TRBV29-1 with TRBJ1-2, with D uncertain. V dropped 4 bases and J dropped 1 base, with 19 bases sitting between them. The CDR3 extends over 16 amino acids. The V gene's germline CDR1 is SQVTM and CDR2 ANQGSEA. The CDR3 loop is CSVVGGDRAFNYGYTF. CDR3 nucleotides: TGCAGCGTTGTGGGCGGGGATCGGGCCTTTAACTATGGCTACACCTTC.

This clone was seen a single time. This chain joins TRBV3-1 (or the pseudogene TRBV3-2) and TRBJ1-2, with D perhaps matching TRBD1 (5 bases). V lost 5 bases, J lost 3 bases, and 10 bases lay in between. This CDR3 spans 13 amino acids. CDR1 LGHDT and CDR2 YNNKEL come from the germline V gene (reference sequence). CDR3 sequence: CASSDRTHYGYTF. CDR3 DNA: TGTGCCAGCAGCGACAGAACCCACTATGGCTACACCTTC.

The chain uses TRBV19 and TRBJ1-5; D possibly corresponds to TRBD1 (5 bases). Trimming took off 4 bases at V and 4 bases at J, with 14 bases between the two ends. The CDR3 spans 15 residues. Germline V gives CDR1 LNHDA, CDR2 SQIVND (reference sequence). The CDR3 region has the DNA TGTGCCAGTAGTACTCCGGGACTTCAAAATCAGCCCCAGCATTTT. Translation: CASSTPGLQNQPQHF.

The chain couples TRBV7-2 to TRBJ1-1, with TRBD1 matching 7 bases. Germline V lookup: CDR1 SGHTA, CDR2 FQGNSA. Trimming removed 5 bases from V and 6 bases from J; junction bases left unmatched: 9. CDR3 length: 14 residues. The CDR3: CASSGRQGRPEAFF. CDR3 bases: TGTGCCAGCAGCGGGCGACAGGGTCGGCCTGAAGCTTTCTTT.

J is TRBJ2-4 and V is TRBV29-1, with no clear D. This CDR3 has 13 amino acids. Looked up from germline, CDR1 is SQVTM and CDR2 is ANQGSEA. V was pared by 4 bases and J by 5 bases, with 12 bases between. The chain's CDR3 is CSVVWAVENIQYF. CDR3 sequence (DNA): TGCAGCGTTGTCTGGGCAGTAGAAAACATTCAGTACTTC.

This clone appeared a few times. The chain uses TRBV7-2 and TRBJ1-5, with D maybe TRBD1 (6 bases). V lost 5 bases and J 6 bases, leaving 11 bases between the germline ends. CDR1 SGHTA and CDR2 FQGNSA come from the germline V gene. The CDR3 loop spans 13 amino acids. The CDR3, as DNA: TGTGCCAGCAGCCCTAACAGGGTTCAGCCCCAGCATTTT. It yields the protein CASSPNRVQPQHF.

The chain carries TRBV20-1 and TRBJ2-1, with D tentatively TRBD1 (6 bases). This CDR3 comprises 11 residues. V shed 6 bases and J shed 8 bases, with 11 bases lying between them. The germline CDR1 and CDR2 sequences are DFQATT and SNEGSKA (reference sequence). The CDR3 sequence is CSAPQGHEQFF. The CDR3 nucleotides read TGCAGTGCCCCTCAGGGGCATGAGCAGTTCTTC.

This chain uses TRBV5-1 with TRBJ1-6; possible D gene TRBD1, 6 bases. CDR1 is SGHRS, CDR2 YFSETQ, per germline. The length of the CDR3 is 14 residues. V was clipped by 4 bases and J by 7 bases, with 12 bases between them. CDR3 nucleotide sequence: TGCGCCAGCAGCCAGAAAGGGGGAAATTCACCCCTCCACTTT. It specifies CASSQKGGNSPLHF. Complete variable domain (other parts from reference TRBV5-1 and TRBJ1-6): KAGVTQTPRYLIKTRGQQVTLSCSPISGHRSVSWYQQTPGQGLQFLFEYFSETQRNKGNFPGRFSGRQFSNSRSEMNVSTLELGDSALYLCASSQKGGNSPLHFGNGTRLTVT.

This clone showed up just a few times. The chain's CDR3 is CASSQADRSRQYV. The CDR3 coding sequence is TGTGCCAGCAGCCAAGCGGACAGGTCCAGGCAGTACGTC. This chain uses TRBV3-1 (or the pseudogene TRBV3-2) with TRBJ2-7; 7 bases agree with TRBD1. The germline CDR1 and CDR2 sequences are LGHDT and YNNKEL (reference sequence). Losses at the gene ends were 1 base for V and 9 bases for J; bases not matched to a gene: 6. The CDR3 extends over 13 amino acids.

The CDR3 sequence: CATRTGRVGELFF. In DNA, the CDR3 is TGTGCCACCCGGACAGGGAGGGTCGGGGAGCTGTTTTTT. The chain uses TRBV27 and TRBJ2-2; D is perhaps TRBD1 (8 bases). CDR1 MNHEY and CDR2 SMNVEV come from the germline V gene (reference sequence). CDR3 length: 13 amino acids. V lost 10 bases and J lost 7, with 16 bases in between.

The chain has TRBV6-5 and TRBJ1-5; D unclear. The V end lost 6 bases, the J end lost 1 base, and 10 bases lay between the germline ends. Germline assignment: CDR1 MNHEY and CDR2 SVGAGI. There are 14 residues in the CDR3. CDR3 sequence (DNA): TGTGCCAGCAGCGAGATGGGCAGCAATCAGCCCCAGCATTTT. Encoded protein: CASSEMGSNQPQHF.

The chain uses TRBV4-2 and TRBJ2-7; TRBD1 aligns across 11 bases. The V gene's germline CDR1 is LGHNA and CDR2 YNFKEQ. This CDR3 comprises 20 residues. V was clipped by 2 bases and J by 3 bases; unmatched bases: 18. The CDR3 DNA reads as TGTGCCAGCAGCCAATCCAGCTCACCCTTCGGGACAGGGGGGAACTACGAGCAGTACTTC. This translates into CASSQSSSPFGTGGNYEQYF.

The chain employs TRBV6-5 and TRBJ2-7; possible D gene TRBD1, 5 bases. The CDR3 runs to 13 residues. Germline V gives CDR1 MNHEY, CDR2 SVGAGI. Trimming pared 4 bases from V and 4 bases from J, leaving 11 bases between. CDR3 sequence (DNA): TGTGCCAGCAGTTCGACAGTCCTATACGAGCAGTACTTC. Its translation: CASSSTVLYEQYF.

The J gene is TRBJ1-5, the V gene TRBV19; possibly TRBD1 for D (6 bases). V lost 7 bases to trimming and J lost 1 base, with 20 bases between them. CDR3 size: 17 residues. The germline gives CDR1 LNHDA, CDR2 SQIVND (reference sequence). This CDR3 is CASTHRGGGLSNQPQHF. For the CDR3, the DNA is TGTGCCAGTACCCATAGGGGGGGAGGGTTAAGCAATCAGCCCCAGCATTTT.

The CDR3 region is CASSLGRGRGEKLFF. CDR3 bases: TGTGCCAGCAGCTTAGGCCGCGGGCGAGGTGAAAAACTGTTTTTT. V and J are TRBV7-9 and TRBJ1-4; D unclear. The CDR3 covers 15 residues. The germline CDR1 and CDR2 sequences are SEHNR and FQNEAQ (reference sequence). V shed 1 base and J shed 7 bases, with 13 bases lying between them.

A word on this clone: This CDR3 is also generated by other DNA sequences in the sample. The chain recombines TRBV2 with TRBJ2-3, with TRBD2 matching 7 bases. J was trimmed by 1 base and V by 4 bases; bases with no gene match: 5. The CDR3 sequence is 15 residues long. Per the germline V gene, CDR1 is SNHLY and CDR2 is FYNNEI. CDR3 residues: CASSGSGGGTDTQYF. CDR3 nucleotides: TGTGCCAGCAGTGGGTCGGGGGGAGGCACAGATACGCAGTATTTT.

The gene calls are TRBV5-5 and TRBJ2-1; 7 bases are shared with TRBD2. CDR3 size: 15 residues. V lost 3 bases and J lost 9; bases outside the gene matches: 12. From germline, CDR1 is SGHKS and CDR2 YYEKEE (reference sequence). This CDR3 reads CASSSVTSTVGEQFF. In nucleotides, the CDR3 is TGTGCCAGCAGCTCGGTGACTAGCACCGTAGGTGAGCAGTTCTTC.

The gene calls are TRBV15 and TRBJ1-4; no clear D gene. From germline, CDR1 is LNHNV and CDR2 YYDKDF (reference sequence). This CDR3 is built from 13 residues. The V gene lost 2 bases and the J gene lost 4 bases, with 5 bases spanning the gap. The CDR3 spells CATSRQINEKLFF. The CDR3 DNA follows: TGTGCCACCAGCAGACAGATTAATGAAAAACTGTTTTTT.

The chain joins TRBV6-5 to TRBJ1-3; D is uncertain. V was pared by 7 bases and J by 4 bases, with 2 bases between. The CDR3 is 10 residues long. CDR1 and CDR2 (germline): MNHEY, SVGAGI. DNA for the CDR3: TGTGCCAGCACGGGAAACACCATATATTTT. This codes for CASTGNTIYF.

This chain uses TRBV4-2 with TRBJ2-5; 8 nucleotides agree with TRBD1. V was clipped by 3 bases and J by 3 bases; unmatched bases: 3. Germline CDR1 LGHNA, CDR2 YNFKEQ. There are 14 residues in the CDR3. In DNA form, the CDR3 reads TGTGCCAGCAGCCATCTACAGGGGGAAGAGACCCAGTACTTC. It is translated as CASSHLQGEETQYF.

This chain connects TRBV19 to TRBJ1-1; 7 nucleotides agree with TRBD1. The CDR3 is 12 amino acids. With 11 bases clipped from V and 3 bases from J, the junction kept 6 bases outside the gene matches. Germline V gene data show CDR1 as LNHDA and CDR2 as SQIVND (reference sequence). The CDR3 bases are TGTGCCTGCAGGGGGAGTTACACTGAAGCTTTCTTT. Translated: CACRGSYTEAFF.

Points on this clone: The sample contains more than one DNA sequence encoding this CDR3. The chain links TRBV5-1 to TRBJ1-2; possibly TRBD1 for D (6 bases). The CDR3 has 14 amino acids. Germline values: CDR1 SGHRS, CDR2 YFSETQ. The V end lost 0 bases, the J end lost 1 base, and 7 bases lay between the germline ends. CDR3 region: CASSLGQDNYGYTF. The CDR3 DNA reads as TGCGCCAGCAGCTTGGGACAGGATAACTATGGCTACACCTTC.